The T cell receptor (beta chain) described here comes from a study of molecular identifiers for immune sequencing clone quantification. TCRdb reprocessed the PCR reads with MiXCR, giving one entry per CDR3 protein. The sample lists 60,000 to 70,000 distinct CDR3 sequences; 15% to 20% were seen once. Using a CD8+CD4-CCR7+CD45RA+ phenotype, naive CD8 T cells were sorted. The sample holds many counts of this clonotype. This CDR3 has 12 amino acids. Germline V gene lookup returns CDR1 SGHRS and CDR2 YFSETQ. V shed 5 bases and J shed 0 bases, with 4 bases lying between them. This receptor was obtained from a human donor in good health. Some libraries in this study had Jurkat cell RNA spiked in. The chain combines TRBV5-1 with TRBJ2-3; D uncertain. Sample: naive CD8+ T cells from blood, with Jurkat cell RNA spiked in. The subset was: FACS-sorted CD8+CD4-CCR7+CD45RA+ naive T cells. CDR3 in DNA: TGCGCCAGCAGGCATAGCACAGATACGCAGTATTTT. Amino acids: CASRHSTDTQYF.